This note documents a single TCR beta chain sequence. The data stem from a study of resident and recirculating memory T cells in vitiligo. The CDR3 totals 17 residues. V lost 8 bases to trimming and J lost 0 bases, with 18 bases between them. The germline gives CDR1 SGHDT, CDR2 YYEEEE. Data came from immunoSEQ multiplex PCR; TCRdb stores just in-frame clones and leaves some out. This sample has roughly 76,000 clones, with just over 90% found just once. The rearrangement uses TRBV5-6 and TRBJ2-6; maybe TRBD1 (6 bases). This clonotype was sampled from a male donor with vitiligo. Sequenced input: blood. CDR3 region: CASNRGGPSSGANVLTF. CDR3 DNA sequence: TGTGCCAGTAATCGTGGGGGCCCTAGCTCTGGGGCCAACGTCCTGACTTTC.